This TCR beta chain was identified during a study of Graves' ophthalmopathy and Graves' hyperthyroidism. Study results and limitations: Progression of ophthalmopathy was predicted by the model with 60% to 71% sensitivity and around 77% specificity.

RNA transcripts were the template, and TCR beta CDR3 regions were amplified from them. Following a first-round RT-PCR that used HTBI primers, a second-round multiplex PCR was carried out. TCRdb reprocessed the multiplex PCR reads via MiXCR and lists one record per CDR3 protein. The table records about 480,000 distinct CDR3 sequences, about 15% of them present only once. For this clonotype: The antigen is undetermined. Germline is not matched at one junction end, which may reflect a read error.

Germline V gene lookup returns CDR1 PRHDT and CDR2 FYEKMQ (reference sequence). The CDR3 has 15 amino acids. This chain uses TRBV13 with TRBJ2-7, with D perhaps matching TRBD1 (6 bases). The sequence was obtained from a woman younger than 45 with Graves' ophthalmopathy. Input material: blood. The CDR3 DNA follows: TGTGCCAGCAGCTTAGGGAATTCTGGGGGACACGAGCAGTGCTTC. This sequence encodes CASSLGNSGGHEQCF.